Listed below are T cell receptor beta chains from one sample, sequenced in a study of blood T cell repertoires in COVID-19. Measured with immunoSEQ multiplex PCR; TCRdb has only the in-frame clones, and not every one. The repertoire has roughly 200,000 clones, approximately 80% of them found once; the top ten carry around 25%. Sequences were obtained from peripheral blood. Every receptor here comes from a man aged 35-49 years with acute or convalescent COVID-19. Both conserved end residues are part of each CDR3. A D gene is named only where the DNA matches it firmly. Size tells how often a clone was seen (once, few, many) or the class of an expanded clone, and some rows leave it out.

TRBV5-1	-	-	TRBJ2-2	TGCGCCAGCAGCTTAGCCCCCGGGGAGCTGTTTTTT	CASSLAPGELFF
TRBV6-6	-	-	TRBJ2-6	TGTGCCAGCATTCTGTCTGGGGCCAACGTCCTGACTTTC	CASILSGANVLTF
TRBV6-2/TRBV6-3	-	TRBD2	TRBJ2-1	TGTGCCAGCAGTTATTCGACTAGCGGGAGGGACTACAATGAGCAGTTCTTC	CASSYSTSGRDYNEQFF
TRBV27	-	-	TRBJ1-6	TGTGCCAGCAGTTTATTGGGTAGGGGTAATAATTCACCCCTCCACTTT	CASSLLGRGNNSPLHF
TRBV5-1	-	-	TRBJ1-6	TGCGCCAGCAGTCAGGGGACGGGGAATTCACCCCTCCACTTT	CASSQGTGNSPLHF
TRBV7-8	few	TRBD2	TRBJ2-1	TGTGCCAGCAGCTTAGCGGGCGGGAGGGCCTTTGGTGAGCAGTTCTTC	CASSLAGGRAFGEQFF
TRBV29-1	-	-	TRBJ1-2	TGCAGCGTTGGGGGAGGGGCAGGGGTCGGCTACACCTTC	CSVGGGAGVGYTF
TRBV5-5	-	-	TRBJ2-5	TGTGCCAGCAGCCTGGAATGGGGGGTTCAGGAGACCCAGTACTTC	CASSLEWGVQETQYF
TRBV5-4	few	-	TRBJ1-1	TGTGCCAGCAGCTTGTTTCGGGGGGCCACTGAAGCTTTCTTT	CASSLFRGATEAFF
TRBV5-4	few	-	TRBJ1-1	TGTGCCAGCAGTCTAACAGGTGGTATCGGAGCTTTCTTT	CASSLTGGIGAFF
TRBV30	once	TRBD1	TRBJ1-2	TGTGCCTGGACCACCGGACAGGGAGCTAACTATGGCTACACCTTC	CAWTTGQGANYGYTF
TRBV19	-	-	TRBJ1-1	TGTGCCAGTAGAGGACAGCCCTTGAACACTGAAGCTTTCTTT	CASRGQPLNTEAFF
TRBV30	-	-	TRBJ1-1	TGTGCCTGGAGGGCGACTAGTTACACTGAAGCTTTCTTT	CAWRATSYTEAFF
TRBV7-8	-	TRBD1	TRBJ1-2	TGTGCCAGCAGCTCCTTTAGGGACAGCCCCTATGGCTACACCTTC	CASSSFRDSPYGYTF
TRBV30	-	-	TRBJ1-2	TGTGCCTGGAGTACAGGGAGCCATGGCTACACCTTC	CAWSTGSHGYTF
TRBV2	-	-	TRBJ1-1	TGTGCCAGCTGTCAGGGGCAAGGGACTGAAGCTTTCTTT	CASCQGQGTEAFF
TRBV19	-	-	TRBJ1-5	TGTGCCAGTAGTGAACAGGAGATTGATCAGCCCCAGCATTTT	CASSEQEIDQPQHF
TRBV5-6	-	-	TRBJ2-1	TGTGCCAGCAGCTCCTCAAAAAGGGGGTCGGCGCATGAGCAGTTCTTC	CASSSSKRGSAHEQFF
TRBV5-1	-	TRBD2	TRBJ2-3	TGCGCCAGCAGCTTGGACGCGGGAGAGATGGATACGCAGTATTTT	CASSLDAGEMDTQYF
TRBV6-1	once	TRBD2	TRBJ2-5	TGTGCCAGCAGTGACCAGCGGGGTTTACCCCAGTACTTC	CASSDQRGLPQYF
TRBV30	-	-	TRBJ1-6	TGTGCCTGGAGTGTACGCGAATCGGGTTCACCCCTCCACTTT	CAWSVRESGSPLHF
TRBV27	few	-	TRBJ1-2	TGTGCCAGCAGTTTAGAAGGGGTAGGTGGCTACACCTTC	CASSLEGVGGYTF
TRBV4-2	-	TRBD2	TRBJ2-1	TGTGCCAGCCAGCCCGGTGGCGGGAGGTCTGATGAGCAGTTCTTC	CASQPGGGRSDEQFF
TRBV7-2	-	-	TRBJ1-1	TGTGCCAGCAGCTTGTATACAGACACTGAAGCTTTCTTT	CASSLYTDTEAFF
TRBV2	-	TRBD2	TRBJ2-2	TGTGCCAGCAGTGAATTCAGGGAGGGGACCGGGGAGCTGTTTTTT	CASSEFREGTGELFF
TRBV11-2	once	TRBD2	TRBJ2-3	TGTGCCAGCAGCTTAGATCGTGCGGGAGGGACAGATACGCAGTATTTT	CASSLDRAGGTDTQYF
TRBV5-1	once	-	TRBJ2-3	TGCGCCAGCAAATTCCTTAGCGGAGGTAGCACAGATACGCAGTATTTT	CASKFLSGGSTDTQYF
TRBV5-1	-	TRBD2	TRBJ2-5	TGCGCCAGCAGCTTGCTAGCGGGAGCAAGAAAAGAGACCCAGTACTTC	CASSLLAGARKETQYF
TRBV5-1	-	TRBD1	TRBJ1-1	TGCGCCAGCAGCTCCGGGACAGGGGTTTCTGAAGCTTTCTTT	CASSSGTGVSEAFF
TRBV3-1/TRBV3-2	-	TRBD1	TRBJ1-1	TGTGCCAGCAGCCAGAGACAGGGGGCGGACACTGAAGCTTTCTTT	CASSQRQGADTEAFF
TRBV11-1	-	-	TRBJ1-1	TGTGCCAGCAGCTTAGACCGGGGTATTATGAACACTGAAGCTTTCTTT	CASSLDRGIMNTEAFF
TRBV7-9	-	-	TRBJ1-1	TGTGCCAGCAGCTTAGACTACACTGAAGCTTTCTTT	CASSLDYTEAFF
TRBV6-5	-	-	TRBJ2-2	TGTGCCAGCAGTTACAAGGAGACCGGGGAGCTGTTTTTT	CASSYKETGELFF
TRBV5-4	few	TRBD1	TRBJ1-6	TGTGCCAGCAGATCGGGACAGGGACCCTATAATTCACCCCTCCACTTT	CASRSGQGPYNSPLHF
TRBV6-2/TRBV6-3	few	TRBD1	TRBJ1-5	TGTGCCAGCAGTTACCCTGACAGGGGGTATCAGCCCCAGCATTTT	CASSYPDRGYQPQHF
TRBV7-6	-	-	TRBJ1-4	TGTGCCAGCAGCATTCGAGCGGCGGGCAATGAAAAACTGTTTTTT	CASSIRAAGNEKLFF
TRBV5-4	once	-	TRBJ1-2	TGTGCCAGCACCAGGTTAGGATATGGCTACACCTTC	CASTRLGYGYTF
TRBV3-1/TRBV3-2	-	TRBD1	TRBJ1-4	TGTGCCAGCAGCCAGGTGACAGGGGTTCAGGAAAAACTGTTTTTT	CASSQVTGVQEKLFF
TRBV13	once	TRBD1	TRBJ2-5	TGTGCCAGCAGCCGACAGGGGCAAGAGACCCAGTACTTC	CASSRQGQETQYF
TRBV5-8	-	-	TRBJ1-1	TGTGCCAGCAGCTTGGCCCGGCAGGGTGCGAACACTGAAGCTTTCTTT	CASSLARQGANTEAFF
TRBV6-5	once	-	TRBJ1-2	TGTGCCAGCAGGGTAGCGGAGAACTATGGCTACACCTTC	CASRVAENYGYTF
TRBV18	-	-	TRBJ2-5	TGTGCCAGCCGGGATCCAGAGACCCAGTACTTC	CASRDPETQYF
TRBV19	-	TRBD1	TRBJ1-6	TGTGCCAGTAAGGAGGGGGCAGGATCACCCCTCCACTTT	CASKEGAGSPLHF
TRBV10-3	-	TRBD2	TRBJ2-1	TGTGCCACATTAGCGGGAGAACACTCCTACAATGAGCAGTTCTTC	CATLAGEHSYNEQFF
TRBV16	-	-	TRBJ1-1	TGTGCCAGCAGCCAATCTGGCGGTAATGAAGCTTTCTTT	CASSQSGGNEAFF
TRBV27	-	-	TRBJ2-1	TGTGCCAGCAGTCTGATGGGACCTAGCGAATACAATGAGCAGTTCTTC	CASSLMGPSEYNEQFF
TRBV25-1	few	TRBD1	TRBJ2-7	TGTGCCAGCAGTGGTGGGACAGGACCCTACGAGCAGTACTTC	CASSGGTGPYEQYF
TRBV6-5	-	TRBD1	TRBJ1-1	TGTGCCAGCAGGGCAGACAGGGGGCGAGTGGGGGCTTTCTTT	CASRADRGRVGAFF
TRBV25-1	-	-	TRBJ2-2	TGTGCCAGCAGTCCTAGGAGGAACACCGGGGAGCTGTTTTTT	CASSPRRNTGELFF
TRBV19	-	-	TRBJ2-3	TGTGCCAGTAGCCCCGGGGGTAGCGCAGATACGCAGTATTTT	CASSPGGSADTQYF
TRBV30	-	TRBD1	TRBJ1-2	TGTGCCTGGAGTCGTGAGGGGGCGCGGCATGGCTACACCTTC	CAWSREGARHGYTF